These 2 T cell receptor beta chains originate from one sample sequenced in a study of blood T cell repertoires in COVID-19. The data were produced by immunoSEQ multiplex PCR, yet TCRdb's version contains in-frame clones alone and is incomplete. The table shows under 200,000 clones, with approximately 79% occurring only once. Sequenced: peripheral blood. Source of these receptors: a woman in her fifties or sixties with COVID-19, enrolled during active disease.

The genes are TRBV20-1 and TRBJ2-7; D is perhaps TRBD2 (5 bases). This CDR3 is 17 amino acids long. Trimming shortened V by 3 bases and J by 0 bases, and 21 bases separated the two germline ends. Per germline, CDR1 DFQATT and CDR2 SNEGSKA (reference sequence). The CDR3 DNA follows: TGCAGTGCTAGTACTACTAGTTCGAGGAAGAGCTCCTACGAGCAGTACTTC. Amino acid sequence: CSASTTSSRKSSYEQYF.

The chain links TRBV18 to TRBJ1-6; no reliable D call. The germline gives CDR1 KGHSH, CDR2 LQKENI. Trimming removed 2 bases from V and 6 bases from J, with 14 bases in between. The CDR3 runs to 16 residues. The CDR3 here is CASSPGADRGNSPLHF. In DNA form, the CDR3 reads TGTGCCAGCTCACCAGGTGCGGACCGGGGTAATTCACCCCTCCACTTT.